These T cell receptor beta chains were read from a single sample in a study of blood T cell repertoires in COVID-19. Here immunoSEQ multiplex PCR was the method, and the copy in TCRdb shows in-frame clones only, minus some. The repertoire includes about 110,000 clones, 65% to 90% of them detected once, and more than 4% sits in the top ten. The specimen was peripheral blood. These receptor sequences come from a man aged 50 to 59 with acute or convalescent COVID-19. CDR3s include the opening cysteine and the closing phenylalanine or tryptophan. The order of the fields is clone size, J gene, CDR3 length, V gene, D gene, CDR3 protein, CDR3 DNA. A D gene is named only where the DNA matches it firmly. Not every row has a clone size; where given, it reads once, few, many or a size class.

abundance: once
j_gene: TRBJ1-2
len: 15
v_gene: TRBV15
d_gene: TRBD1
CDR3aa: CATSRGTGGDYGYTF
CDR3nt: TGTGCCACCAGCAGAGGTACAGGGGGCGACTATGGCTACACCTTC

abundance: once
j_gene: TRBJ1-5
len: 15
v_gene: TRBV5-6
d_gene: TRBD1
CDR3aa: CASSLTGVSNQPQHF
CDR3nt: TGTGCCAGCAGCTTAACAGGGGTAAGCAATCAGCCCCAGCATTTT

abundance: NA
j_gene: TRBJ2-2
len: 13
v_gene: TRBV2
d_gene: NA
CDR3aa: CASRIGGAGELFF
CDR3nt: TGTGCCAGCAGAATAGGAGGGGCCGGGGAGCTGTTTTTT

abundance: NA
j_gene: TRBJ1-5
len: 16
v_gene: TRBV6-5
d_gene: NA
CDR3aa: CASSYSGQGSNQPQHF
CDR3nt: TGTGCCAGCAGTTACTCGGGGCAGGGAAGCAATCAGCCCCAGCATTTT

abundance: NA
j_gene: TRBJ1-1
len: 11
v_gene: TRBV30
d_gene: NA
CDR3aa: CAWRLTFEAFF
CDR3nt: TGTGCCTGGAGACTGACATTTGAAGCTTTCTTT

abundance: once
j_gene: TRBJ2-5
len: 15
v_gene: TRBV6-6
d_gene: TRBD1
CDR3aa: CASRLPQGAGETQYF
CDR3nt: TGTGCCAGCAGGTTACCACAGGGGGCAGGAGAGACCCAGTACTTC

abundance: NA
j_gene: TRBJ1-2
len: 14
v_gene: TRBV7-8
d_gene: NA
CDR3aa: CASSLDRESYGYTF
CDR3nt: TGTGCCAGCAGCTTAGACAGGGAAAGCTATGGCTACACCTTC

abundance: NA
j_gene: TRBJ1-1
len: 15
v_gene: TRBV27
d_gene: NA
CDR3aa: CASSLWAPLRTEAFF
CDR3nt: TGTGCCAGCAGTTTATGGGCCCCCCTCCGGACTGAAGCTTTCTTT

abundance: NA
j_gene: TRBJ2-1
len: 14
v_gene: TRBV5-1
d_gene: TRBD1
CDR3aa: CASSPGQGGNEQFF
CDR3nt: TGCGCCAGCAGCCCAGGACAGGGTGGCAATGAGCAGTTCTTC

abundance: NA
j_gene: TRBJ1-1
len: 12
v_gene: TRBV20-1
d_gene: NA
CDR3aa: CSASKGQTEAFF
CDR3nt: TGCAGTGCTAGTAAGGGGCAAACTGAAGCTTTCTTT

abundance: NA
j_gene: TRBJ2-7
len: 13
v_gene: TRBV30
d_gene: TRBD2
CDR3aa: CAWSLLAEAEQYF
CDR3nt: TGTGCCTGGAGCCTACTAGCGGAAGCCGAGCAGTACTTC